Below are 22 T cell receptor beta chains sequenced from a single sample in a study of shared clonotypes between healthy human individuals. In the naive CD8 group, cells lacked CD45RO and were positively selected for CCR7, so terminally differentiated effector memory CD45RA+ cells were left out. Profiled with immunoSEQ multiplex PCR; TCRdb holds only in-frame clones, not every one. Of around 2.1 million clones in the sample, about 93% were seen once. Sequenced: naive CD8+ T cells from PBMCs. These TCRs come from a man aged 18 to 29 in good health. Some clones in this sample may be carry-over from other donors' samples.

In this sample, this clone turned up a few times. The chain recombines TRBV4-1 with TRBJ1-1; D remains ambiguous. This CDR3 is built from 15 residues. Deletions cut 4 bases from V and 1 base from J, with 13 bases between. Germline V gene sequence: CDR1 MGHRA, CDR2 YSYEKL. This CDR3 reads CASSPLRTANTEAFF. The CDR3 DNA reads TGCGCCAGCAGCCCTTTACGGACCGCGAACACTGAAGCTTTCTTT.

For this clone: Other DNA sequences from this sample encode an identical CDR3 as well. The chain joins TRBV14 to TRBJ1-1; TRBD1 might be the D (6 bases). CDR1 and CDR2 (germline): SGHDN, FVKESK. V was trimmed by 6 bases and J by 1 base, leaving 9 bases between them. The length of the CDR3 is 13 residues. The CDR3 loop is CASSPGQNTEAFF. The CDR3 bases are TGTGCCAGCAGTCCGGGACAGAACACTGAAGCTTTCTTT.

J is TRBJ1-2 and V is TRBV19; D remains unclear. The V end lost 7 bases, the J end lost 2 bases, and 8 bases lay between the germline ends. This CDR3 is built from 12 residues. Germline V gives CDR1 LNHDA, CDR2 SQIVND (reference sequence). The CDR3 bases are TGTGCCAGTAAACGGTCAAACTATGGCTACACCTTC. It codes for CASKRSNYGYTF.

The CDR3 spells CASSYSRTETSYEQYF. For the CDR3, the DNA is TGTGCCAGCAGTTACTCTAGGACGGAAACCTCCTACGAGCAGTACTTC. This sequence joins TRBV6-5 and TRBJ2-7; no clear D. The CDR3 runs 16 residues. CDR1 and CDR2 from the germline V gene are MNHEY and SVGAGI. Trimming shortened V by 0 bases and J by 0 bases, and 12 bases separated the two germline ends.

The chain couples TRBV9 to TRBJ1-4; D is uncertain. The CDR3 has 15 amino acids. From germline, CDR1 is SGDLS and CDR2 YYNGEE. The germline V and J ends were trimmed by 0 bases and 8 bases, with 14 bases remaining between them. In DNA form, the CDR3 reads TGTGCCAGCAGCGTAGCGGCAGCCAGAGGGGAAAAACTGTTTTTT. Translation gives CASSVAAARGEKLFF. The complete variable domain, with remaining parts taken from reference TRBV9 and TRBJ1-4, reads DSGVTQTPKHLITATGQRVTLRCSPRSGDLSVYWYQQSLDQGLQFLIQYYNGEERAKGNILERFSAQQFPDLHSELNLSSLELGDSALYFCASSVAAARGEKLFFGSGTQLSVL.

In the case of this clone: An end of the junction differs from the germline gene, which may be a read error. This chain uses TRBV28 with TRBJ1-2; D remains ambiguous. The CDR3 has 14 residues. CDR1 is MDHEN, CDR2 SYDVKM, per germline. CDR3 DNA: TGTGCCAGTAGTTTTACCGGCAGTAACTATGGCTACACCTTC. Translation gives CASSFTGSNYGYTF.

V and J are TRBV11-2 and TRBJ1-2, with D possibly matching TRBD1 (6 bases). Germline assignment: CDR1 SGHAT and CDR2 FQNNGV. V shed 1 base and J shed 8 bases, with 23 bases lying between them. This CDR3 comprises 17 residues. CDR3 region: CASSLGPDPTGRRGYTF. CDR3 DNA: TGTGCCAGCAGCTTAGGACCAGACCCGACAGGCCGAAGGGGCTACACCTTC.

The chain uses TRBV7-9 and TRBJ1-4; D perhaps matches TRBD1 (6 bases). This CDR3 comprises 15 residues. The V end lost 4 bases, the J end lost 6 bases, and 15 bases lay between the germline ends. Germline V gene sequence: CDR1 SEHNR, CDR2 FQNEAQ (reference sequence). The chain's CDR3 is CASSSDSSPDEKLFF. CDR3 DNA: TGTGCCAGCAGCTCGGACAGTTCCCCTGATGAAAAACTGTTTTTT.

The chain's CDR3 is CASSVDSNFLTSEQYF. CDR3 sequence (DNA): TGTGCCAGCAGCGTAGACTCTAACTTCCTGACGTCCGAGCAGTACTTC. The chain carries TRBV9 and TRBJ2-7; D not resolved. From germline, CDR1 is SGDLS and CDR2 YYNGEE. Trimming took off 0 bases at V and 6 bases at J, with 19 bases between the two ends. There are 16 residues in the CDR3.

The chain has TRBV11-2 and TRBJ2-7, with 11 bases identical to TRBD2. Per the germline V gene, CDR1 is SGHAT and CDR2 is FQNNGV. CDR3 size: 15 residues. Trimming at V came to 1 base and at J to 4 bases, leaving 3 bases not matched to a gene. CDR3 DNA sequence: TGTGCCAGCAGCTTAGTAGCGGGAGGGCAGTACGAGCAGTACTTC. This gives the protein CASSLVAGGQYEQYF.

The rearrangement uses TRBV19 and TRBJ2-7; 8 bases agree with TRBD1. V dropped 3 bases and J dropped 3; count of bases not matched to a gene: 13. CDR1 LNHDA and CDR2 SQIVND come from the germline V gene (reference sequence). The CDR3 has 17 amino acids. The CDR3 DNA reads TGTGCCAGTAGTATTGGGAGTGACAGGACAGGGATCTACGAGCAGTACTTC. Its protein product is CASSIGSDRTGIYEQYF.

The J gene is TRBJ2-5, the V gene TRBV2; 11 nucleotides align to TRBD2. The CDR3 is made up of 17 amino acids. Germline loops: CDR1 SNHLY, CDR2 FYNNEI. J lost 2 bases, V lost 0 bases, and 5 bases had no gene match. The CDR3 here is CASSEARRLAGQETQYF. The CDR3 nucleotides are TGTGCCAGCAGTGAAGCGCGACGACTAGCGGGACAAGAGACCCAGTACTTC.

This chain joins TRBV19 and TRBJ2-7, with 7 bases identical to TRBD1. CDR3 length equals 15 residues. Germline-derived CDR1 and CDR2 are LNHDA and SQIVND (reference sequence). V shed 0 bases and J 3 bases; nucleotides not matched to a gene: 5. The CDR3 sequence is CASSIDGTALYEQYF. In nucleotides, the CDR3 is TGTGCCAGTAGTATAGACGGGACAGCACTCTACGAGCAGTACTTC.

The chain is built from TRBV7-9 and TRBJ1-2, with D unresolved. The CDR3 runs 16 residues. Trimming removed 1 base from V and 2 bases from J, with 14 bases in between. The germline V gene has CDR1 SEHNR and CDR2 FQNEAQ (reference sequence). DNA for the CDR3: TGTGCCAGCAGCTTAGAAGTGATAGGCCCGAACTATGGCTACACCTTC. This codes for CASSLEVIGPNYGYTF.

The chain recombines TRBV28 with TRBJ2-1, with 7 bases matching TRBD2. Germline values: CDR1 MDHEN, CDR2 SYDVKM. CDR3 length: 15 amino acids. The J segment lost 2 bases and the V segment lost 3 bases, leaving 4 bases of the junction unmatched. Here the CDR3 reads CASSFLAAAYNEQFF. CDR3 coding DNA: TGTGCCAGCAGTTTCCTAGCGGCGGCCTACAATGAGCAGTTCTTC.

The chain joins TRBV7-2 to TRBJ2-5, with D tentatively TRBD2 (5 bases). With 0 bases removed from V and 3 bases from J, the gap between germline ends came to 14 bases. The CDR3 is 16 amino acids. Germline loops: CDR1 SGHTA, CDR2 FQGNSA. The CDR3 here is CASSLAVTRAEETQYF. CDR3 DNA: TGTGCCAGCAGCTTAGCCGTTACTAGGGCCGAAGAGACCCAGTACTTC.

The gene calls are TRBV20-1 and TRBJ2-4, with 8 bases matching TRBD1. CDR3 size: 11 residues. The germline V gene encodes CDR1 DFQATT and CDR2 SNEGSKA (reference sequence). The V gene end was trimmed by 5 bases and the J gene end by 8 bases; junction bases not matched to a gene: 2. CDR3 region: CSARTGHIQYF. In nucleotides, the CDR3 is TGCAGTGCTCGGACAGGGCACATTCAGTACTTC.

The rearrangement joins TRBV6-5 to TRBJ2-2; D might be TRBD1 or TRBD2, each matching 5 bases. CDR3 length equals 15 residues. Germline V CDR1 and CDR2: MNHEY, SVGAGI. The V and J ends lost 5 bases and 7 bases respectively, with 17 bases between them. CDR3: CASSPGTVVYGELFF. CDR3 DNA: TGTGCCAGCAGTCCCGGGACCGTGGTGTACGGGGAGCTGTTTTTT.

The CDR3 loop reads CASSLSAREGSYEQYF. The DNA for the CDR3 is TGTGCCAGCAGCTTATCGGCCAGAGAAGGATCCTACGAGCAGTACTTC. The rearrangement joins TRBV11-2 to TRBJ2-7; D not certain. Germline V gene data show CDR1 as SGHAT and CDR2 as FQNNGV. V lost 2 bases and J 1 base, leaving 15 bases between the germline ends. The CDR3 sequence is 16 residues long.

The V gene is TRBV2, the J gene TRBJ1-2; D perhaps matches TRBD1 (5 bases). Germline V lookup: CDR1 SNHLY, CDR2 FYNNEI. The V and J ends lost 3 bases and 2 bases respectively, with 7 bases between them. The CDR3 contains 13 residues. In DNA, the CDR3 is TGTGCCAGCAGTGACGAGGGGAACTATGGCTACACCTTC. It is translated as CASSDEGNYGYTF.

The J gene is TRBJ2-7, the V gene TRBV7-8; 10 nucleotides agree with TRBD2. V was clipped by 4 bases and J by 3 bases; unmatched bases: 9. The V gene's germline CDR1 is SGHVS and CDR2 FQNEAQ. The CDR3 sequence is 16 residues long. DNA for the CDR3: TGTGCCAGCAGCTCCGGGGCGCTAGCGGGAGTCTACGAGCAGTACTTC. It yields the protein CASSSGALAGVYEQYF.

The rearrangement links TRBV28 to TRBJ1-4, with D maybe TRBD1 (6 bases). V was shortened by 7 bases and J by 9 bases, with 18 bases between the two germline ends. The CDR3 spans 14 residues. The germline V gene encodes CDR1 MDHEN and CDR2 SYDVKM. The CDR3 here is CASKPPGEDQKLFF. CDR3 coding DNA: TGTGCCAGCAAGCCCCCAGGGGAAGATCAAAAACTGTTTTTT.